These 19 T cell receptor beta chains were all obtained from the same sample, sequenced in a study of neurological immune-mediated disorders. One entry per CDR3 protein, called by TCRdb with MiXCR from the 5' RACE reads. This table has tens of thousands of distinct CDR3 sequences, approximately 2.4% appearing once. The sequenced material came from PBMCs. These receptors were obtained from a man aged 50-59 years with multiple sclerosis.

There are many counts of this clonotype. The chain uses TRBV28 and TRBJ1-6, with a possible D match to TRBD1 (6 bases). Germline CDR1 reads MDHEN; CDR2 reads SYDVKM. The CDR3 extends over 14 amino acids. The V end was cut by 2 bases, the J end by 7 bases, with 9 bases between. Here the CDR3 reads CASSLGGANSPLHF. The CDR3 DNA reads TGTGCCAGCAGTTTAGGGGGGGCAAATTCACCCCTCCACTTT.

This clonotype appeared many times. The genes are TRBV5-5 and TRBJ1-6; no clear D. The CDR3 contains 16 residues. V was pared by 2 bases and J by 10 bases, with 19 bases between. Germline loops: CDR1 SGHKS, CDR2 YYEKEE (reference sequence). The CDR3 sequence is CASSFRSVDSISPLHF. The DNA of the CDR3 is TGTGCCAGCAGCTTTCGATCCGTCGATTCAATCTCACCCCTCCACTTT.

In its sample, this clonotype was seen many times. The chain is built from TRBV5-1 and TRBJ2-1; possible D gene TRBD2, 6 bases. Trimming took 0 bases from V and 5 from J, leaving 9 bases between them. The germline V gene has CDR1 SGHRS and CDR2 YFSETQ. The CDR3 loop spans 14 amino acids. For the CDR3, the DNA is TGCGCCAGCAGCTTGGGGGGGGTTAACAATGAGCAGTTCTTC. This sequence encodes CASSLGGVNNEQFF.

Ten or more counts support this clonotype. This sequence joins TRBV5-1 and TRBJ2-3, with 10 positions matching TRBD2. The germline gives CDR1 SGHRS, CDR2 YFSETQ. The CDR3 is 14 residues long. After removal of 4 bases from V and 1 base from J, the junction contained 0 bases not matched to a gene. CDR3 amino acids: CASSGLAGTDTQYF. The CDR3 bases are TGCGCCAGCAGCGGACTAGCGGGCACAGATACGCAGTATTTT.

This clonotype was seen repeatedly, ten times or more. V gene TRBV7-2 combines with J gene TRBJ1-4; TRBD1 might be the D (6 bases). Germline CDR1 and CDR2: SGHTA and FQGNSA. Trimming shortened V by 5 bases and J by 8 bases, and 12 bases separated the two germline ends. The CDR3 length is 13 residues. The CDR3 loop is CASSPGVTEKLFF. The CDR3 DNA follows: TGTGCCAGCAGCCCAGGGGTGACCGAAAAACTGTTTTTT.

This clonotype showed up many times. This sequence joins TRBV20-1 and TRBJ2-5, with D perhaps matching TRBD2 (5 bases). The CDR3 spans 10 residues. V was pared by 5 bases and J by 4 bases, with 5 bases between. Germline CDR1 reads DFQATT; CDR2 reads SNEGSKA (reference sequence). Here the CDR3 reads CSAGGETQYF. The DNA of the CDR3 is TGCAGTGCTGGAGGAGAGACCCAGTACTTC.

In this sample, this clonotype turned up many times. Written as DNA, the CDR3 is TGTGCCAGCAGCTCCGGACAGGGGGCTTCAGATACGCAGTATTTT. Its translation is CASSSGQGASDTQYF. The chain uses TRBV7-9 and TRBJ2-3, with 11 bases matching TRBD1. This CDR3 spans 15 amino acids. J gave up 4 bases and V 4 bases, and 4 bases lay outside the gene matches. CDR1 SEHNR and CDR2 FQNEAQ come from the germline V gene (reference sequence). The variable domain in full, with the rest retrieved from reference TRBV7-9 and TRBJ2-3, is DTGVSQNPRHKITKRGQNVTFRCDPISEHNRLYWYRQTLGQGPEFLTYFQNEAQLEKSRLLSDRFSAERPKGSFSTLEIQRTEQGDSAMYLCASSSGQGASDTQYFGPGTRLTVL.

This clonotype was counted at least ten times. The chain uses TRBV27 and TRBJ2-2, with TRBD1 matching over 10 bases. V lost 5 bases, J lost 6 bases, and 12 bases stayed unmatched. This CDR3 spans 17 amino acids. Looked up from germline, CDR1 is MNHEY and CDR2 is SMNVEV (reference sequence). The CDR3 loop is CASSLPPGQGTAGELFF. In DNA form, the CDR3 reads TGTGCCAGCAGTCTTCCGCCGGGACAGGGGACGGCCGGGGAGCTGTTTTTT.

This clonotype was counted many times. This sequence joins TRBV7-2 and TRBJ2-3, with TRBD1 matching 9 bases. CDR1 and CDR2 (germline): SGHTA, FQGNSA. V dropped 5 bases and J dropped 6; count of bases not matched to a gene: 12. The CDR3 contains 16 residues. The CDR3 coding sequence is TGTGCCAGCAGCCCGCACCGGACAGGGGCTTGGGATACGCAGTATTTT. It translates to CASSPHRTGAWDTQYF. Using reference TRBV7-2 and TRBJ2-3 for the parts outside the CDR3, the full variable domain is GAGVSQSPSNKVTEKGKDVELRCDPISGHTALYWYRQSLGQGLEFLIYFQGNSAPDKSGLPSDRFSAERTGGSVSTLTIQRTQQEDSAVYLCASSPHRTGAWDTQYFGPGTRLTVL.

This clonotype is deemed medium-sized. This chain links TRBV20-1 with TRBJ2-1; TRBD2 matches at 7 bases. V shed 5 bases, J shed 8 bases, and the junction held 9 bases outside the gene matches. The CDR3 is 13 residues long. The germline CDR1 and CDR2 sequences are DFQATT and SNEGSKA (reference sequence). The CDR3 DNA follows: TGCAGTGCTGAGCGGGGCCGCAACGATGAGCAGTTCTTC. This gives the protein CSAERGRNDEQFF.

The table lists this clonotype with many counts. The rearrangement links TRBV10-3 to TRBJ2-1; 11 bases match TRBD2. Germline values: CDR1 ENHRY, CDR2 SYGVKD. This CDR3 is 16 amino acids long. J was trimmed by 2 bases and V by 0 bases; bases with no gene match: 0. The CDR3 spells CAISESTSGTYNEQFF. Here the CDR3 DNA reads TGTGCCATCAGTGAGTCGACTAGCGGGACCTACAATGAGCAGTTCTTC.

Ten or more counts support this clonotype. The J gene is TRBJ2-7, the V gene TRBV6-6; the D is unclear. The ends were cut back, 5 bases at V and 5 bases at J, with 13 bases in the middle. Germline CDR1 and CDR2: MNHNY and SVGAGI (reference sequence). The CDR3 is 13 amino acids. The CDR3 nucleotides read TGTGCCAGCAGTGGGGAAAGAAGGGACGAGCAGTACTTC. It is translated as CASSGERRDEQYF.

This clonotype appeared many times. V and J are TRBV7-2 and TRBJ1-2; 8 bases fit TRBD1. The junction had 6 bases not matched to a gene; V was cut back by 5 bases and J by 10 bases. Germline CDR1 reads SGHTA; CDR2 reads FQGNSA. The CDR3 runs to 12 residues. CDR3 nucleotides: TGTGCCAGCAGCCCAGGGCAGGGGGCCTACACCTTC. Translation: CASSPGQGAYTF. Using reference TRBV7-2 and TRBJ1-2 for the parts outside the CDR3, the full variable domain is GAGVSQSPSNKVTEKGKDVELRCDPISGHTALYWYRQSLGQGLEFLIYFQGNSAPDKSGLPSDRFSAERTGGSVSTLTIQRTQQEDSAVYLCASSPGQGAYTFGSGTRLTVV.

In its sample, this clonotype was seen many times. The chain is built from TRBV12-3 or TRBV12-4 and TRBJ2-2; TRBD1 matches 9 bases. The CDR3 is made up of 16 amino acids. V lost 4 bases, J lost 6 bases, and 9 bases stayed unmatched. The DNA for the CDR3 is TGTGCCAGCAGTTCCGACAGGGGGAGGAATCCCGGGGAGCTGTTTTTT. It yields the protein CASSSDRGRNPGELFF.

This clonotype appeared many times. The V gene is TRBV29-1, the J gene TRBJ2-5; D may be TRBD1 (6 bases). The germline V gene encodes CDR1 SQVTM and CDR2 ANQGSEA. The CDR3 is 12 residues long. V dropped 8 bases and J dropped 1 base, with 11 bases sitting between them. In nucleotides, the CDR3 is TGCAGCTCAAGGACAGCCCAAGAGACCCAGTACTTC. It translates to CSSRTAQETQYF.

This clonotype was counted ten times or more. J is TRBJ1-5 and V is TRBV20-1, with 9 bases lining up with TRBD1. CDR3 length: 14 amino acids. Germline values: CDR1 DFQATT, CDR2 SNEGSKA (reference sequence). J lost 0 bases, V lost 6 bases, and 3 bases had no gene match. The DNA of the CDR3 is TGCAGTGCCGGGACAGGGTTTAGCAATCAGCCCCAGCATTTT. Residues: CSAGTGFSNQPQHF.

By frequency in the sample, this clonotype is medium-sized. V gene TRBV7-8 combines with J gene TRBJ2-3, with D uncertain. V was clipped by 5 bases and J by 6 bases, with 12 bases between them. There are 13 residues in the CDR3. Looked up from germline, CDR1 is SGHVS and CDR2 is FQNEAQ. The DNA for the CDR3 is TGTGCCAGCAGCACCCCGACTGACGATACGCAGTATTTT. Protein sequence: CASSTPTDDTQYF. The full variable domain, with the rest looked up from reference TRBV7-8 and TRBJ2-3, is GAGVSQSPRYKVAKRGQDVALRCDPISGHVSLFWYQQALGQGPEFLTYFQNEAQLDKSGLPSDRFFAERPEGSVSTLKIQRTQQEDSAVYLCASSTPTDDTQYFGPGTRLTVL.

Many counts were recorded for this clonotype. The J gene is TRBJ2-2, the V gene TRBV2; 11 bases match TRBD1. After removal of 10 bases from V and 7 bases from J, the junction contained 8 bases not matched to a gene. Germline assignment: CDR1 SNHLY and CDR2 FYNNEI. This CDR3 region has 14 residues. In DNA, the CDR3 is TGTGCCATCACCGGGACAGGGGGTATCGGGGAGCTGTTTTTT. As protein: CAITGTGGIGELFF.

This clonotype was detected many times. The CDR3, as DNA: TGCAGTGCTAGAGATAGCGGGGGGACCTCCTACGAGCAGTACTTC. Protein product: CSARDSGGTSYEQYF. The chain recombines TRBV20-1 with TRBJ2-7; TRBD2 matches 10 bases. Germline assignment: CDR1 DFQATT and CDR2 SNEGSKA (reference sequence). The CDR3 contains 15 residues. Trimming took 0 bases from V and 0 from J; bases not matched to a gene: 2.